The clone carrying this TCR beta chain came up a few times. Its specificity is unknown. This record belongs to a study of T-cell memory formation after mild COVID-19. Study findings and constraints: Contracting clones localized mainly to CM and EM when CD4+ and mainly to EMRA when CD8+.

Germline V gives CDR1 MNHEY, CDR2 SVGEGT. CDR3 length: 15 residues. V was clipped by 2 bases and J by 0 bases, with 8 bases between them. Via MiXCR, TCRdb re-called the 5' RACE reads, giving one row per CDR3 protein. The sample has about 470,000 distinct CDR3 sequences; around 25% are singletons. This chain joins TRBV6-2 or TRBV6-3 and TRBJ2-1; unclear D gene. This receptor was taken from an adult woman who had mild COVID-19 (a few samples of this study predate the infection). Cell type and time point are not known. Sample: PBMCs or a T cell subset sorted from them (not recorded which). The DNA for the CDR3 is TGTGCCAGCAGTTACAACCCGAGCTCCTACAATGAGCAGTTCTTC. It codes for CASSYNPSSYNEQFF.